This T cell receptor (beta chain) was retrieved from a study of response to subunit inactivated influenza vaccine listed by TCRdb under 2018. General notes on the study: The study used deep quantitative T cell receptor repertoire profiling to track responses to a trivalent subunit inactivated influenza vaccine.

The paper as a whole reports these results and caveats: The authors suggested that each seasonal influenza vaccination may recruit only a limited number of new T cells.

This clonotype was observed many times. The target of this receptor is not known. There are no base qualities to consult, and no much larger clone falls within one base. Library prep was done by RT-PCR. Reads for this sample came from an Illumina HiSeq 2500. TCRdb's own reprocessing of the public reads used fastp at Q25 and MiXCR and kept productive beta chains. When rows share a CDR3 protein, they turn into one entry using the most common DNA and genes. The sample contains more than 600,000 distinct CDR3 sequences, approximately 17% of them found a single time. The ten largest clones capture about 11% of the sample. Reading the germline V gene gives CDR1 MNHEY and CDR2 SVGAGI. Trimming leaves V shorter by 2 bases and J shorter by 8 bases, with the junction holding 4 bases beyond the gene matches. The CDR3 runs 15 amino acids, cysteine and phenylalanine included. Here the CDR3 DNA is all that survives: 45 bases in frame from base 1.

Rearrangement joined TRBV6-5 to TRBJ1-6; the junction holds 9 bases that match TRBD1. The origin of this receptor is a man aged 45-65 years who received an inactivated influenza vaccine. Donor details come from another sample of the same person, matched by shared clones. This specimen consisted of PBMCs from blood, obtained roughly 5 days after vaccination. The DNA is as follows: TGTGCCAGCAGTTACGAGGGACAGGGAGATTCACCCCTCCACTTT. This codes for CASSYEGQGDSPLHF.